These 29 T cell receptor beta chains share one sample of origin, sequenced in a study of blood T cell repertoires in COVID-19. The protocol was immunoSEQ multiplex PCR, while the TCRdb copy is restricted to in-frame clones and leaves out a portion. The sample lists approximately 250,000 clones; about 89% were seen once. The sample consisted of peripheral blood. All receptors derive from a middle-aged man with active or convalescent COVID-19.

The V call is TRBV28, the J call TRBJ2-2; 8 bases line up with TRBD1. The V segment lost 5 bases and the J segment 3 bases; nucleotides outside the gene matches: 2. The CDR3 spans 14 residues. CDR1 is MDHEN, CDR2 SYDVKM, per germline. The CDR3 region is CASSGTGDTGELFF. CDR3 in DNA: TGTGCCAGCAGTGGGACAGGAGACACCGGGGAGCTGTTTTTT.

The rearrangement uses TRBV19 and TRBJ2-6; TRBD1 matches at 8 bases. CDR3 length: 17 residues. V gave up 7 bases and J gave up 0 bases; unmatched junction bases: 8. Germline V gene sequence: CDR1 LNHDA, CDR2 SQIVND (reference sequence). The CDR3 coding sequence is TGTGCCAGTACAGGGGACAGGCTAATCTCTGGGGCCAACGTCCTGACTTTC. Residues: CASTGDRLISGANVLTF.

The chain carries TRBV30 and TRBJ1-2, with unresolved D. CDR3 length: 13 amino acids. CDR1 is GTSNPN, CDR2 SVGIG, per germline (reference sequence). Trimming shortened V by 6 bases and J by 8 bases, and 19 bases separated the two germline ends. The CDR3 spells CACFFRDAGGYTF. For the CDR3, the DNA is TGTGCCTGTTTCTTTCGGGATGCCGGGGGCTACACCTTC.

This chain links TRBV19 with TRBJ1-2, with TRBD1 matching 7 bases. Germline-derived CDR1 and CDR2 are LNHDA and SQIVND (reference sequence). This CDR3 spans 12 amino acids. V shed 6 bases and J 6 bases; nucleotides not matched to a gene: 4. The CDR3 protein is CASRPTGHGYTF. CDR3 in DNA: TGTGCCAGTAGGCCGACAGGGCATGGCTACACCTTC.

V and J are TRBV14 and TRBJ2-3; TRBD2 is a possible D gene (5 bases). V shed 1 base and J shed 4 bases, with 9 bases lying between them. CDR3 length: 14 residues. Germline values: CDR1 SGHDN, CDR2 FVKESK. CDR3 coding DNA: TGTGCCAGCAGCCAAGGGCTAGCATCAGATACGCAGTATTTT. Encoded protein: CASSQGLASDTQYF.

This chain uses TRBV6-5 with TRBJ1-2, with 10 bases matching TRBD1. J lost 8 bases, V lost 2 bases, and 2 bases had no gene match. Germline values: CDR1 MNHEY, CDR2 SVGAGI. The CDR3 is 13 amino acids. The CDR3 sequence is CASSYTTGGGYTF. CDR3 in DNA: TGTGCCAGCAGTTACACGACAGGGGGCGGCTACACCTTC.

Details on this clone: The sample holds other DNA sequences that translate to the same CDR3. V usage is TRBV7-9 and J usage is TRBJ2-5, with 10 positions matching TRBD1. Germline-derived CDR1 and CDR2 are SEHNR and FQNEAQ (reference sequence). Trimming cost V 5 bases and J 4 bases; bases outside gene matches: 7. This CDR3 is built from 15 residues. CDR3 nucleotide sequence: TGTGCCAGCAGCCCAGGGACAGGGGTCGGAGAGACCCAGTACTTC. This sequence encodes CASSPGTGVGETQYF.

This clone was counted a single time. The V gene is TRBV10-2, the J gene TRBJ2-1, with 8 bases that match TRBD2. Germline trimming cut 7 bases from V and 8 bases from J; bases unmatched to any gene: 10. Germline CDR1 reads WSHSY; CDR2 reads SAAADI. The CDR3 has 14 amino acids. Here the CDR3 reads CASTKTGGPDEQFF. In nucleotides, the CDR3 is TGCGCCAGCACGAAAACGGGAGGGCCAGATGAGCAGTTCTTC.

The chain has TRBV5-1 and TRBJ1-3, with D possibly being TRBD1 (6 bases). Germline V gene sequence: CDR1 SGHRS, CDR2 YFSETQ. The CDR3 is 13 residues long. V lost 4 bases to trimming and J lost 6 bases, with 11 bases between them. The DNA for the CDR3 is TGCGCCAGCAGCCTGGGACACCCAAACACCATATATTTT. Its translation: CASSLGHPNTIYF.

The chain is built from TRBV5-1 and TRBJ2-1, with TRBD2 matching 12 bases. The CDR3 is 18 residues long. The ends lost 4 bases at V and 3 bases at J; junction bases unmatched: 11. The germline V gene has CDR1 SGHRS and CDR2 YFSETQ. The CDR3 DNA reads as TGCGCCAGCAGCACCGGCCCTCTAGCGGGGGGGAGCTACAATGAGCAGTTCTTC. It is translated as CASSTGPLAGGSYNEQFF.

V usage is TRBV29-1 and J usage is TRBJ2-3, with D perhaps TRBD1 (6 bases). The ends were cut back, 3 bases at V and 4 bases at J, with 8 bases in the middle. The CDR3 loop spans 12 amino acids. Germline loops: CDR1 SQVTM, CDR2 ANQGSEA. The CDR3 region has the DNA TGCAGCGTTGACCAGGGGCCAGATACGCAGTATTTT. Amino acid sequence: CSVDQGPDTQYF.

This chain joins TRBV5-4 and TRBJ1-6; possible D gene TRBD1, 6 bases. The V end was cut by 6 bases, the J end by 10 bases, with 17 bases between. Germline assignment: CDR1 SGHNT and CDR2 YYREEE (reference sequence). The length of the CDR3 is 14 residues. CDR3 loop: CASTIGQNFSPLHF. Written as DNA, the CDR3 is TGTGCCAGCACCATAGGACAGAATTTCTCACCCCTCCACTTT.

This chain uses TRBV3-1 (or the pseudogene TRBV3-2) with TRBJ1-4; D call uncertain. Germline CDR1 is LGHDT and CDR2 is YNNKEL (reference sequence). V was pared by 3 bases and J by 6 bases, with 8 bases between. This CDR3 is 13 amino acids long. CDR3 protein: CASSQSFDEKLFF. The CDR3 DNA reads TGTGCCAGCAGCCAGAGCTTTGATGAAAAACTGTTTTTT.

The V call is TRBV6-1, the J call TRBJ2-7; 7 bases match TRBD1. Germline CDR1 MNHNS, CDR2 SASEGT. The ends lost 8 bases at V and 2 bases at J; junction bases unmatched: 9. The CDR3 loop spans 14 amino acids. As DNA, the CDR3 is TGTGCCAGCGGTCTGTCGGACAGGACCTACGAGCAGTACTTC. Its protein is CASGLSDRTYEQYF.

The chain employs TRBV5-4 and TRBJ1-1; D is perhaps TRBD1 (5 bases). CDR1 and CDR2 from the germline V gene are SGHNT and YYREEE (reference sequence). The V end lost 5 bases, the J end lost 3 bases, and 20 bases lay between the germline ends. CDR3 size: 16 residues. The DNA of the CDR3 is TGTGCCAGCAGGCAAGACCGGGACTCCTGGTACACTGAAGCTTTCTTT. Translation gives CASRQDRDSWYTEAFF.

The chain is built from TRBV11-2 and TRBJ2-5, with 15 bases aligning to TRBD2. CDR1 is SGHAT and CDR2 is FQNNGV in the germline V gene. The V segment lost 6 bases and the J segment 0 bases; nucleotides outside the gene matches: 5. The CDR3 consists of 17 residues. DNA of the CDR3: TGTGCCAGCAGGGGACTAGCGGGGGGACGATACCAAGAGACCCAGTACTTC. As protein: CASRGLAGGRYQETQYF.

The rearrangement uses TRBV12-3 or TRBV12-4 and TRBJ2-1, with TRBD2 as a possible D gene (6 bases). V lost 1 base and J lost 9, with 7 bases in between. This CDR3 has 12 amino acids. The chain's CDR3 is CASSLGGIEQFF. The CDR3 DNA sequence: TGTGCCAGCAGTTTAGGCGGGATTGAGCAGTTCTTC.

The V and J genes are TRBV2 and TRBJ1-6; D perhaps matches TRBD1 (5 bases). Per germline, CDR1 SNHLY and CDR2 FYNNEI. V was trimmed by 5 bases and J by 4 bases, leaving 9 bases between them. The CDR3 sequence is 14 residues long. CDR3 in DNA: TGTGCCAGCAGTACCGGGGGTTATAATTCACCCCTCCACTTT. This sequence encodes CASSTGGYNSPLHF.

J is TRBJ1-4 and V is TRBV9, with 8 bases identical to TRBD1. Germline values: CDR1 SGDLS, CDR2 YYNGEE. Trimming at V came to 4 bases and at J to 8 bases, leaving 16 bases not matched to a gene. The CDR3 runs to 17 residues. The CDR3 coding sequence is TGTGCCAGCAGCCCAAGCACCCACGACAGGGGAGGGGAAAAACTGTTTTTT. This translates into CASSPSTHDRGGEKLFF.

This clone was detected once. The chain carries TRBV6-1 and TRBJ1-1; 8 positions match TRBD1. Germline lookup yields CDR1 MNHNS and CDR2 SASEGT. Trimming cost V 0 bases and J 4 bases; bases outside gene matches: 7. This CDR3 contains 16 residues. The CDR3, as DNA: TGTGCCAGCAGTGAAGCCACAGGGGGTCGTGCCACTGAAGCTTTCTTT. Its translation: CASSEATGGRATEAFF.

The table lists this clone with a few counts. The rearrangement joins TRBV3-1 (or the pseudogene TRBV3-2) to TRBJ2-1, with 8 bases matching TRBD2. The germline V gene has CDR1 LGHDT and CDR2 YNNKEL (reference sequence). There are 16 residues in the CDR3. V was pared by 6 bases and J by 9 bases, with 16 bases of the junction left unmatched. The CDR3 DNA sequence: TGTGCCAGCAGTTCACTCAAGGGACTAGGTGCTGGTGAGCAGTTCTTC. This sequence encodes CASSSLKGLGAGEQFF.

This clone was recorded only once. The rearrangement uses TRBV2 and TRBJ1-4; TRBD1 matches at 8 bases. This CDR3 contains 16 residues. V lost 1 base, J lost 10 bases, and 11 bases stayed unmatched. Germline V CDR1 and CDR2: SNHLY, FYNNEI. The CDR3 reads CASSEVGVGQGGKLFF. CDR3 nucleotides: TGTGCCAGCAGTGAAGTCGGAGTCGGACAGGGAGGAAAACTGTTTTTT.

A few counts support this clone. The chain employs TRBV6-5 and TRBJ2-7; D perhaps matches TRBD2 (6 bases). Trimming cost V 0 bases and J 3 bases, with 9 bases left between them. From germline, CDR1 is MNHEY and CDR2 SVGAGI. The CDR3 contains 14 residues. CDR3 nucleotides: TGTGCCAGCAGTTACTCGGGGGGTCTCTACGAGCAGTACTTC. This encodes CASSYSGGLYEQYF.

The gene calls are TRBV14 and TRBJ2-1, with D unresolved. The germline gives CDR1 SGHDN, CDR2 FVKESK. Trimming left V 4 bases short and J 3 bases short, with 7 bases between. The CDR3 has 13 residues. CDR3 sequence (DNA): TGTGCCAGCAGCCTTAACGGCTACAATGAGCAGTTCTTC. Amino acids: CASSLNGYNEQFF.

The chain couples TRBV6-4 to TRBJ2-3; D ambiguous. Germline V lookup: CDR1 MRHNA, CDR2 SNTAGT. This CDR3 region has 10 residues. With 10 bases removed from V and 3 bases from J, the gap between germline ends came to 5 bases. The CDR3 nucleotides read TGTGCCACCCTGACAGATACGCAGTATTTT. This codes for CATLTDTQYF.

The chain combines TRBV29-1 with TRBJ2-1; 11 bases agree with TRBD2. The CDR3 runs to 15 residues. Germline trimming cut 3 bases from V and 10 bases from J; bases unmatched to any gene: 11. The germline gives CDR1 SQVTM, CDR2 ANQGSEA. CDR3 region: CSVDRDSGRAGEQFF. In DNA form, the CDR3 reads TGCAGCGTTGACCGCGATAGCGGGAGGGCCGGGGAGCAGTTCTTC.

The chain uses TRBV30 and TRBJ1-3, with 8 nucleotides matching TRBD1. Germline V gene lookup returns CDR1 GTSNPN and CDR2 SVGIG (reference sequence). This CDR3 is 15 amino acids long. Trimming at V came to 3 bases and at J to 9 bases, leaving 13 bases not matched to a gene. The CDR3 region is CAWRERTGTTGTIYF. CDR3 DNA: TGTGCCTGGAGGGAACGGACAGGGACAACGGGCACCATATATTTT.

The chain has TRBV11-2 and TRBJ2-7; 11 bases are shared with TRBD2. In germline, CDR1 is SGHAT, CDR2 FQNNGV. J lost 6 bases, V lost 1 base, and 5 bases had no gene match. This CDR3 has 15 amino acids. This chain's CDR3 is CASSLVSLAGGEQYF. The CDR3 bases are TGTGCCAGCAGCTTAGTTTCGCTAGCGGGAGGCGAGCAGTACTTC.

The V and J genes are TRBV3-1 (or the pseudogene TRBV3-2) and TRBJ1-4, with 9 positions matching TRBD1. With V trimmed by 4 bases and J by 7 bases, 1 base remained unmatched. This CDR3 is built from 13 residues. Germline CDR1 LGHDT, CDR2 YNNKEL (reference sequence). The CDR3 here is CASSLGQGEKLFF. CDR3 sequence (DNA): TGTGCCAGCAGCCTGGGACAGGGTGAAAAACTGTTTTTT.